Below, 23 T cell receptor beta chains from the same sample are listed, as sequenced in a study of Graves' ophthalmopathy and Graves' hyperthyroidism (dated by TCRdb to 2017 to 2018). Sequencing took place on an Illumina HiSeq 2000. For repertoire sequencing, TCR beta CDR3 regions were amplified from RNA transcripts. HTBI primers and the Qiagen OneStep RT-PCR kit were used in a first-round RT-PCR, which was followed by a second-round multiplex PCR, size selection and purification. TCRdb applied fastp at Q25 and MiXCR to the public reads, then kept only in-frame beta chains. Rows with one shared CDR3 protein collapse into an entry with the most common genes and DNA. The sample has about 590,000 distinct CDR3 sequences on record, under 45% of them singletons. About 4.2% of the sample comes from the top ten. The sample comprised peripheral blood or thyroid tissue (not recorded which). The receptors shown here come from an adult man with Graves' hyperthyroidism.

This clonotype was picked up many times. The V gene is TRBV7-9, the J gene TRBJ2-5; tentative D call: TRBD2 (7 bases). V was shortened by 6 bases and J by 5 bases, with 16 bases between the two germline ends. CDR1 SEHNR and CDR2 FQNEAQ come from the germline V gene (reference sequence). The CDR3 contains 14 residues. DNA for the CDR3: TGTGCCAGCAGACCAGAAGGGAGGGGGGAGACCCAGTACTTC. Its protein is CASRPEGRGETQYF.

V gene TRBV20-1 combines with J gene TRBJ1-5; D may be TRBD1 (6 bases). V dropped 5 bases and J dropped 11 bases, with 16 bases sitting between them. The CDR3 length is 12 residues. In germline, CDR1 is DFQATT, CDR2 SNEGSKA (reference sequence). The CDR3 region has the DNA TGCAGTGCTCGGACTAGGGGGGAGACCCAGCATTTT. It codes for CSARTRGETQHF.

This clonotype was counted at least ten times. The chain is built from TRBV7-9 and TRBJ2-7; perhaps TRBD2 as D (5 bases). In germline, CDR1 is SEHNR, CDR2 FQNEAQ (reference sequence). V shed 0 bases and J shed 5 bases, with 17 bases lying between them. There are 16 residues in the CDR3. CDR3 protein: CASSLAPLMGSDEQYF. The CDR3 region has the DNA TGTGCCAGCAGCTTAGCCCCGTTGATGGGGAGTGACGAGCAGTACTTC.

The chain is built from TRBV7-9 and TRBJ2-3; 11 positions match TRBD2. CDR1 and CDR2 (germline): SEHNR, FQNEAQ (reference sequence). V trimming: 5 bases; J trimming: 2 bases; junction bases outside the gene matches: 6. The CDR3 loop spans 16 amino acids. CDR3 DNA: TGTGCCAGCAGCCCCGGGACTAGCGGAATCACAGATACGCAGTATTTT. Protein product: CASSPGTSGITDTQYF.

On this clonotype: This could be a read error, since a much larger clone is one nucleotide away. The conserved closing phenylalanine or tryptophan is absent in this CDR3, likely reflecting a read error. V is TRBV4-2 and J is TRBJ2-5; 10 bases are a match to TRBD1. TRBJ2-7 matches the DNA end more closely, so the J call is doubtful. In germline, CDR1 is LGHNA, CDR2 YNFKEQ. The CDR3 length is 15 residues. The CDR3 loop reads CASSQDLGDRGEQYL. The CDR3 DNA sequence: TGTGCCAGCAGCCAAGATCTGGGGGACAGGGGCGAGCAGTACCTC.

This clonotype was observed many times. The chain links TRBV10-3 to TRBJ1-1, with D possibly TRBD1 on 5 matching bases. Germline V gene lookup returns CDR1 ENHRY and CDR2 SYGVKD. The length of the CDR3 is 17 residues. Trimming took off 2 bases at V and 5 bases at J, with 21 bases between the two ends. CDR3 DNA: TGTGCCATCAGTGAGGGAGGGATGGGGGAAGGCCCTACTGAAGCTTTCTTT. The encoded protein is CAISEGGMGEGPTEAFF.

There are a few counts of this clonotype. The chain combines TRBV5-1 with TRBJ2-7, with TRBD2 identical over 7 bases. V was pared by 0 bases and J by 3 bases, with 6 bases of the junction left unmatched. The germline CDR1 and CDR2 sequences are SGHRS and YFSETQ. The CDR3 spans 15 residues. CDR3 DNA sequence: TGCGCCAGCAGCTTGGGATCTGGACTAGTCTACGAGCAGTACTTC. This translates into CASSLGSGLVYEQYF.

CDR3 in amino acids: CATSDYRRSNTGELFF. The CDR3 bases are TGTGCCACCAGTGATTACCGGCGATCGAACACCGGGGAGCTGTTTTTT. This chain uses TRBV24-1 with TRBJ2-2; D gene uncertain. Trimming took 2 bases from V and 0 from J, leaving 9 bases between them. CDR1 and CDR2 from the germline V gene are KGHDR and SFDVKD. The CDR3 covers 16 residues.

This clonotype appeared many times. This chain uses TRBV5-8 with TRBJ1-5; D gene uncertain. V was cut by 5 bases and J by 0 bases, with 9 bases left in between. Germline CDR1 reads SGHTS; CDR2 reads YDEGEE. The CDR3 totals 14 residues. The CDR3 DNA is TGTGCCAGCAGTGACGGAAATAGCAATCAGCCCCAGCATTTT. Encoded protein: CASSDGNSNQPQHF.

This clonotype appeared a few times. The chain is built from TRBV10-3 and TRBJ2-7, with TRBD1 matching 9 bases. CDR1 ENHRY and CDR2 SYGVKD come from the germline V gene. Trimming cost V 4 bases and J 0 bases; bases outside gene matches: 4. This CDR3 region has 15 residues. In DNA, the CDR3 is TGTGCCATCAGTGGGGAGACAGGGGGCTCCTACGAGCAGTACTTC. Amino acids: CAISGETGGSYEQYF.

This clonotype was picked up many times. V is TRBV7-9 and J is TRBJ2-5; 10 bases align to TRBD1. There are 14 residues in the CDR3. V dropped 4 bases and J dropped 2; count of bases not matched to a gene: 1. CDR1 is SEHNR and CDR2 is FQNEAQ in the germline V gene (reference sequence). This chain's CDR3 is CASSWTGGQETQYF. The CDR3, as DNA: TGTGCCAGCAGCTGGACAGGGGGTCAAGAGACCCAGTACTTC. The complete variable domain, with remaining parts taken from reference TRBV7-9 and TRBJ2-5, reads DTGVSQNPRHKITKRGQNVTFRCDPISEHNRLYWYRQTLGQGPEFLTYFQNEAQLEKSRLLSDRFSAERPKGSFSTLEIQRTEQGDSAMYLCASSWTGGQETQYFGPGTRLLVL.

In regard to this clonotype: A read error may explain this, as a much larger clone is one base away. This chain links TRBV7-8 with TRBJ2-7; the D is unclear. The germline V gene encodes CDR1 SGHVS and CDR2 FQNEAQ. V was cut by 1 base and J by 2 bases, with 12 bases left in between. The length of the CDR3 is 15 residues. The CDR3: CASSLGASATYEQYF. Written as DNA, the CDR3 is TGTGCCAGCAGCTTAGGCGCATCGGCGACCTACGAGCAGTACTTC.

This clonotype was seen at least ten times. As DNA, the CDR3 is TGTGCCAGCAGCTTACAAGGGGGCCTTTACGAGCAGTACTTC. It is translated as CASSLQGGLYEQYF. V usage is TRBV7-2 and J usage is TRBJ2-7; 7 bases map to TRBD1. This CDR3 has 14 amino acids. Unmatched junction bases numbered 5, after V lost 2 bases and J lost 4 bases. CDR1 and CDR2 (germline): SGHTA, FQGNSA.

This clonotype was seen a handful of times. The chain is built from TRBV5-1 and TRBJ1-1; 11 bases agree with TRBD1. Germline V lookup: CDR1 SGHRS, CDR2 YFSETQ. CDR3 length: 15 residues. The V segment lost 0 bases and the J segment 5 bases; nucleotides outside the gene matches: 3. The CDR3 DNA is TGCGCCAGCAGCTTGGAGGACAGGGGGCTTACTGAAGCTTTCTTT. Translating gives CASSLEDRGLTEAFF.

The chain carries TRBV6-1 and TRBJ1-2, with a possible D match to TRBD1 (6 bases). CDR3 size: 15 residues. V lost 6 bases and J lost 4, with 18 bases in between. Germline loops: CDR1 MNHNS, CDR2 SASEGT. The CDR3 nucleotides are TGTGCCAGCAGCGCGGTAGTGACAGGAATCTATGGCTACACCTTC. Translated, it gives CASSAVVTGIYGYTF.

This clonotype was seen ten or more times. The chain is built from TRBV7-2 and TRBJ2-1, with no clear D. V lost 5 bases, J lost 5 bases, and 16 bases lay in between. The V gene's germline CDR1 is SGHTA and CDR2 FQGNSA. The length of the CDR3 is 15 residues. The CDR3 DNA sequence: TGTGCCAGCAGCCTCTTGATAGGTGCCCACAATGAGCAGTTCTTC. This encodes CASSLLIGAHNEQFF.

The chain couples TRBV12-3 or TRBV12-4 to TRBJ2-5; 7 positions agree with TRBD2. J was trimmed by 5 bases and V by 4 bases; bases with no gene match: 7. This CDR3 spans 14 amino acids. The CDR3 nucleotides are TGTGCCAGCAGTTCTCGGACTAGTCATGAGACCCAGTACTTC. Amino acids: CASSSRTSHETQYF.

The chain links TRBV25-1 to TRBJ2-7; 13 bases fit TRBD2. CDR1 is MGHDK and CDR2 is SYGVNS in the germline V gene. The CDR3 runs 18 residues. Trimming took 4 bases from V and 3 from J; bases not matched to a gene: 12. The CDR3 spells CASSAGTSGKKRDYEQYF. CDR3 in DNA: TGTGCCAGCAGTGCCGGGACTAGCGGGAAAAAAAGGGACTACGAGCAGTACTTC.

CDR3 in DNA: TGTGCTAGTGGTTTGTCGGCAGGGGGCTGGAGGACTGAAGCTTTCTTT. Translation: CASGLSAGGWRTEAFF. The V and J genes are TRBV12-5 and TRBJ1-1; 8 nucleotides match TRBD1. Unmatched junction bases numbered 10, after V lost 2 bases and J lost 5 bases. The germline V gene encodes CDR1 LGHNT and CDR2 FRNRAP. The length of the CDR3 is 16 residues. Looking up the rest from reference TRBV12-5 and TRBJ1-1 gives the full variable domain: DARVTQTPRHKVTEMGQEVTMRCQPILGHNTVFWYRQTMMQGLELLAYFRNRAPLDDSGMPKDRFSAEMPDATLATLKIQPSEPRDSAVYFCASGLSAGGWRTEAFFGQGTRLTVV.

This clonotype was counted many times. The chain has TRBV7-9 and TRBJ1-2, with 7 bases lining up with TRBD1. Germline CDR1 SEHNR, CDR2 FQNEAQ (reference sequence). This CDR3 contains 16 residues. Unmatched junction bases numbered 8, after V lost 1 base and J lost 3 bases. The CDR3 reads CASSLEGATGHYGYTF. CDR3 bases: TGTGCCAGCAGCTTAGAGGGGGCGACAGGCCACTATGGCTACACCTTC. Filled out from reference TRBV7-9 and TRBJ1-2, the complete variable domain reads DTGVSQNPRHKITKRGQNVTFRCDPISEHNRLYWYRQTLGQGPEFLTYFQNEAQLEKSRLLSDRFSAERPKGSFSTLEIQRTEQGDSAMYLCASSLEGATGHYGYTFGSGTRLTVV.

In regard to this clonotype: The missing conserved phenylalanine or tryptophan at the end of this CDR3 makes a read error likely. The chain combines TRBV20-1 with TRBJ2-7, with 15 bases identical to TRBD2. V gave up 5 bases and J gave up 2 bases; unmatched junction bases: 13. Germline CDR1 DFQATT, CDR2 SNEGSKA (reference sequence). The CDR3 consists of 18 residues. In DNA form, the CDR3 reads TGCAGTGCTCTAACTCCGGGACTAGCGGGAGGCCGCGCCTACGAGCAGTACCTC. It is translated as CSALTPGLAGGRAYEQYL.

There are many counts of this clonotype. The CDR3 DNA sequence: TGTGCCAGCAGGGGACGACACTACGAGCAGTACTTC. Its translation: CASRGRHYEQYF. The chain recombines TRBV2 with TRBJ2-7; TRBD1 or TRBD2 may be the D gene (5 bases each). This CDR3 contains 12 residues. The germline CDR1 and CDR2 sequences are SNHLY and FYNNEI. Trimming pared 6 bases from V and 3 bases from J, leaving 9 bases between.

The CDR3 reads CASSSYSGLYEQYF. The CDR3 coding sequence is TGTGCCAGCAGCTCGTACAGCGGCCTCTACGAGCAGTACTTC. The V call is TRBV7-6, the J call TRBJ2-7, with a possible D match to TRBD2 (5 bases). Trimming took off 4 bases at V and 3 bases at J, with 13 bases between the two ends. The CDR3 extends over 14 amino acids. Germline lookup yields CDR1 SGHVS and CDR2 FNYEAQ.